This TCR beta chain is from a study of T cell responses to AZD1222 COVID-19 vaccine. Study-level points and caveats: Among vaccine-associated CD4 TCRs, coverage spanned spike, with dominance at 160-218 and 743-854. Sampling captured repertoires only after the peak T cell response. Per reports, nearly half of all spike-specific TCRs target regions that are unmutated in variants.

CDR3 length: 10 residues. V was shortened by 3 bases and J by 14 bases, with 5 bases between the two germline ends. Germline-derived CDR1 and CDR2 are SEHNR and FQNEAQ (reference sequence). Details on this clone: No antigen is known for it.

Assay used: immunoSEQ multiplex PCR; TCRdb lists only in-frame clones, some missing. In the table there are about 120,000 clones, 70% to 90% of which are singletons. The gene calls are TRBV7-9 and TRBJ1-6, with D unresolved. This sample comprised peripheral blood, obtained on day 0 of AZD1222 vaccination. This TCR was recovered from an adult in good health. The CDR3 DNA sequence: TGTGCCAGCAGCTTCGCGTCCCTCCACTTT. It specifies CASSFASLHF. The complete variable domain, with remaining parts taken from reference TRBV7-9 and TRBJ1-6, reads DTGVSQNPRHKITKRGQNVTFRCDPISEHNRLYWYRQTLGQGPEFLTYFQNEAQLEKSRLLSDRFSAERPKGSFSTLEIQRTEQGDSAMYLCASSFASLHFGNGTRLTVT.